This T cell receptor beta chain was identified in a study of T cell changes during pregnancy in multiple sclerosis. The germline CDR1 and CDR2 sequences are LNHNV and YYDKDF (reference sequence). The germline V and J ends were trimmed by 6 bases and 2 bases, with 14 bases remaining between them. The CDR3 totals 15 residues. The assay was immunoSEQ multiplex PCR, and TCRdb's table has in-frame clones only and misses some. The sample consists of more than 80,000 clones, under 95% of them appearing once. Sequenced material: peripheral blood, taken after pregnancy. The source of this sequence is a female donor with multiple sclerosis, enrolled in a pregnancy study. The V call is TRBV15, the J call TRBJ2-1; D perhaps matches TRBD1 (5 bases). The CDR3 DNA reads TGTGCCACCAGTCAAACAGGATATACCTACAATGAGCAGTTCTTC. Protein sequence: CATSQTGYTYNEQFF.